This record concerns one T cell receptor beta chain sequence. CDR1 MNHEY and CDR2 SVGAGI come from the germline V gene. The CDR3 totals 14 residues. V was trimmed by 8 bases and J by 6 bases, leaving 20 bases between them. This entry belongs to a study of blood T cell repertoires in COVID-19. Study context: The United States, Italy and Spain supplied acute and convalescent COVID-19 samples. T cells, B-cell-depleted T cells, or PBMCs provided the cDNA or gDNA that served as material.

Authors' processing steps: Nucleated cell number was recorded as an estimate derived from reference gene primer amplification. Sequenced by immunoSEQ multiplex PCR; TCRdb stores in-frame clones only, minus some. V and J calls and clone size are as listed in that table; D and trimming were resolved from the DNA. Of around 180,000 clones listed, 83% are singletons. Sequenced: peripheral blood. The chain carries TRBV6-5 and TRBJ2-7; D is unclear. The sequence was collected from a human donor in a cohort sampled during active COVID-19. The CDR3 protein is CASRFLSAATEQYF. Here the CDR3 DNA reads TGTGCCAGCCGGTTCCTATCCGCGGCCACCGAGCAGTACTTC.